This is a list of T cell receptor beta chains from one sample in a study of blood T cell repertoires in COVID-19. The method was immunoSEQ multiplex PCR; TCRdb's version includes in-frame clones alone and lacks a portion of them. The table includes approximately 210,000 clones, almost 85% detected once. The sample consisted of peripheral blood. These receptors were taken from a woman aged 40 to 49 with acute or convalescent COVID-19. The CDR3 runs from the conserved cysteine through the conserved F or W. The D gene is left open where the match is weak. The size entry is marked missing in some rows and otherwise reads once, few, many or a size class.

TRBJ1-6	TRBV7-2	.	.	CASSLEVGAANSPLHF	TGTGCCAGCAGCTTAGAGGTAGGGGCCGCGAATTCACCCCTCCACTTT
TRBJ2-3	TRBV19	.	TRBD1	CASSARDRVTDTQYF	TGTGCCAGTAGTGCGAGGGACAGGGTCACAGATACGCAGTATTTT
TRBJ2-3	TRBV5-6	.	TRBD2	CASSLAGLASTDTQYF	TGTGCCAGCAGCTTAGCAGGACTAGCGAGCACAGATACGCAGTATTTT
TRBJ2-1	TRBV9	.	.	CASSLTLEGLYNEQFF	TGTGCCAGCAGCCTTACATTGGAGGGGCTCTACAATGAGCAGTTCTTC
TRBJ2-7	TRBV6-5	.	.	CASSYAGPLSYEQYF	TGTGCCAGCAGTTACGCGGGTCCGCTCTCCTACGAGCAGTACTTC
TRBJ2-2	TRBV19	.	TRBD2	CASSEGLSSNTGELFF	TGTGCCAGTAGCGAGGGACTATCATCGAACACCGGGGAGCTGTTTTTT
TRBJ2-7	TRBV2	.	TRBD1	CASSFTRTGLDEQYF	TGTGCCAGCAGCTTCACCCGGACAGGACTGGACGAGCAGTACTTC
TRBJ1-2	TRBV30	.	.	CAWSVGGDGRSYTF	TGTGCCTGGAGTGTAGGCGGGGACGGGCGAAGCTACACCTTC
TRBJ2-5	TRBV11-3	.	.	CASSLGGEETQYF	TGTGCCAGCAGCTTAGGTGGAGAAGAGACCCAGTACTTC
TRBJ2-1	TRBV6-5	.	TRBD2	CASSYPGLAGNEQFF	TGTGCCAGCAGTTACCCGGGACTAGCGGGGAATGAGCAGTTCTTC
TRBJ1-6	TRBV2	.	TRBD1	CASTARPGTVPLHF	TGTGCCAGCACAGCCCGACCGGGGACAGTACCCCTCCACTTT
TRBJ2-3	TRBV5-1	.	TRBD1	CASSWGASTGGFADTQYF	TGCGCCAGCAGCTGGGGGGCCTCGACAGGGGGCTTTGCAGATACGCAGTATTTT
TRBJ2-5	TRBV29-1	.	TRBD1	CSVFAGGETQYF	TGCAGCGTTTTCGCAGGGGGAGAGACCCAGTACTTC
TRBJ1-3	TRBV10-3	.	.	CAISEPRTVANTIYF	TGTGCCATCAGTGAGCCGCGGACAGTTGCAAACACCATATATTTT
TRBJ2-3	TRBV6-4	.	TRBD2	CASSPTSGANTDTQYF	TGTGCCAGCAGCCCGACTAGCGGGGCGAACACAGATACGCAGTATTTT
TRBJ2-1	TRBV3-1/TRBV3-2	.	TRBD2	CASSQAVGGAGNEQFF	TGTGCCAGCAGCCAAGCAGTCGGGGGGGCCGGGAATGAGCAGTTCTTC
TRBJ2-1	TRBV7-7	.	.	CASSLELAAAYNEQFF	TGTGCCAGCAGCTTAGAGTTGGCGGCAGCCTACAATGAGCAGTTCTTC
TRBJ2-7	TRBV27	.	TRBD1	CASSLRTGVSEQYF	TGTGCCAGCAGTTTAAGGACAGGGGTGAGCGAGCAGTACTTC
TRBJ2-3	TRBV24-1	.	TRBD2	CATSDLRGTSGIADTQYF	TGTGCCACCAGTGATTTAAGGGGGACTAGCGGGATTGCAGATACGCAGTATTTT
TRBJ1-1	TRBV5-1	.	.	CASSLIVNTEAFF	TGCGCCAGCAGCTTGATCGTTAACACTGAAGCTTTCTTT
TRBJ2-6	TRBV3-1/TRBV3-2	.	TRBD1	CASSQYGQGSSGANVLTF	TGTGCCAGCAGCCAATACGGACAGGGATCCTCTGGGGCCAACGTCCTGACTTTC
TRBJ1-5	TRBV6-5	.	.	CASRREYSNQPQHF	TGTGCCAGCCGCAGGGAATATAGCAATCAGCCCCAGCATTTT
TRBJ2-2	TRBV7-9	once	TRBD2	CASSLARTSEVTGELFF	TGTGCCAGCAGCTTAGCGCGGACTAGCGAGGTGACCGGGGAGCTGTTTTTT
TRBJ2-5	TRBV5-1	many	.	CASSLTGHLQQETQYF	TGCGCCAGCAGCTTGACCGGACACCTTCAGCAGGAGACCCAGTACTTC
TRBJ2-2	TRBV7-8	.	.	CATYRGATGELFF	TGTGCCACCTACCGGGGGGCCACCGGGGAGCTGTTTTTT
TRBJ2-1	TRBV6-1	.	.	CASSESFGEGMRYNEQFF	TGTGCCAGCAGTGAGTCTTTCGGCGAGGGCATGAGGTACAATGAGCAGTTCTTC
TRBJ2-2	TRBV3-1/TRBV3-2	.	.	CASSYIHSNTGELFF	TGTGCCAGCAGTTACATTCATTCGAACACCGGGGAGCTGTTTTTT
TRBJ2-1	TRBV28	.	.	CASSLAPRQTAAQFF	TGTGCCAGCAGTTTGGCTCCTCGACAAACTGCTGCGCAGTTCTTC
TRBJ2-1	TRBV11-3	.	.	CASSLGRTRSGEQFF	TGTGCCAGCAGCTTAGGTCGGACCCGTAGCGGTGAGCAGTTCTTC
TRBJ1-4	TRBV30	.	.	CAWSFGVNGLIEKLFF	TGTGCCTGGAGTTTCGGAGTAAACGGTTTAATTGAAAAACTGTTTTTT
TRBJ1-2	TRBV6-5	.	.	CASSYETAGTF	TGTGCCAGCAGTTACGAGACAGCGGGCACCTTC
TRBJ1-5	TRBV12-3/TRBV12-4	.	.	CASSFEAPGPQHF	TGTGCCAGCAGTTTCGAAGCCCCTGGGCCCCAGCATTTT
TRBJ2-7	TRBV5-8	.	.	CASSPRGAYEQYF	TGTGCCAGCAGCCCCCGGGGTGCCTACGAGCAGTACTTC
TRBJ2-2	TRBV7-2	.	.	CASSTGRGTGELFF	TGTGCCAGCAGCACCGGCCGGGGCACCGGGGAGCTGTTTTTT
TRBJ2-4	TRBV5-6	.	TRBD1	CASSLGQGKGAQNIQYF	TGTGCCAGCAGCTTGGGACAGGGCAAGGGAGCCCAAAACATTCAGTACTTC
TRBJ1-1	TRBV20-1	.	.	CSASLPTEAFF	TGCAGTGCTAGTCTTCCCACTGAAGCTTTCTTT
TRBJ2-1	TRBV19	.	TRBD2	CASSSVAGTYNEQFF	TGTGCCAGTTCCTCCGTAGCGGGGACCTACAATGAGCAGTTCTTC
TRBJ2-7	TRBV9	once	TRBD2	CASSVGGRAFNEQYF	TGTGCCAGCAGCGTAGGAGGGAGGGCCTTCAACGAGCAGTACTTC
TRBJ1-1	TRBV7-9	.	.	CASSPTDTEAFF	TGTGCCAGCAGCCCCACGGACACTGAAGCTTTCTTT
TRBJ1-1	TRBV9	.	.	CASSVDGQGPLNTEAFF	TGTGCCAGCAGCGTAGATGGGCAGGGGCCCTTGAACACTGAAGCTTTCTTT